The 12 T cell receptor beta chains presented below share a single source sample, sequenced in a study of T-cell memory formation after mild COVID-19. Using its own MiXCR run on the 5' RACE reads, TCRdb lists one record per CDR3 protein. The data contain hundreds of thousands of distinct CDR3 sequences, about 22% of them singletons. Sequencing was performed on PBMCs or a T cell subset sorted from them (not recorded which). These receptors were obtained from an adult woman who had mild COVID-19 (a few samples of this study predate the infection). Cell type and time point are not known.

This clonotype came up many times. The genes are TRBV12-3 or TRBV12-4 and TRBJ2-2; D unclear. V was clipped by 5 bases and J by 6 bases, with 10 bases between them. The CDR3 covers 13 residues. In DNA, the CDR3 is TGTGCCAGCAGTCCCGCTGGGGCCGGGGAGCTGTTTTTT. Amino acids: CASSPAGAGELFF.

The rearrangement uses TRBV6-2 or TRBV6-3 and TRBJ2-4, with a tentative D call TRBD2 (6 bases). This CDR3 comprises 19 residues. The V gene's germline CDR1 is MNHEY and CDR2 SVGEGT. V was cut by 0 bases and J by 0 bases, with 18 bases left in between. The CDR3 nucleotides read TGTGCCAGCAGTTACTCTCCCCGCGGGACGGTGATAGCCAAAAACATTCAGTACTTC. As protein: CASSYSPRGTVIAKNIQYF.

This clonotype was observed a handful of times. CDR3 amino acids: CAISETGELFF. CDR3 nucleotide sequence: TGTGCCATCAGCGAAACCGGGGAGCTGTTTTTT. The J gene is TRBJ2-2, the V gene TRBV10-3, with no clear D. The V gene lost 6 bases and the J gene lost 5 bases, with 4 bases spanning the gap. Looked up from germline, CDR1 is ENHRY and CDR2 is SYGVKD. This CDR3 comprises 11 residues.

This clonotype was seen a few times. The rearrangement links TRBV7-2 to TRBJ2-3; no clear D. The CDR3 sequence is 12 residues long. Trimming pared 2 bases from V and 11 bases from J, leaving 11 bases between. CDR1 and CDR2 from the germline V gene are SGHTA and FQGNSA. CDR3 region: CASSLWPHGQYF. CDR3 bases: TGTGCCAGCAGCTTATGGCCCCATGGGCAGTATTTT.

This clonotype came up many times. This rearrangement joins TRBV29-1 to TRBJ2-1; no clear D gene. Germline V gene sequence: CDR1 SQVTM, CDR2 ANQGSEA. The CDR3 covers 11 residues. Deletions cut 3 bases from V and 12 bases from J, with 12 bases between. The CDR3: CSVDPGSGQFF. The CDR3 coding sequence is TGCAGCGTTGATCCGGGTTCGGGGCAGTTCTTC.

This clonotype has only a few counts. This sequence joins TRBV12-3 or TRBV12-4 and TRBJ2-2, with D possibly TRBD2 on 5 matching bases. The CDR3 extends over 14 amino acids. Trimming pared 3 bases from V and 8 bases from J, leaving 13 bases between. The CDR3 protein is CASSFARATGELFF. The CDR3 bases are TGTGCCAGCAGTTTTGCGAGGGCCACAGGGGAGCTGTTTTTT.

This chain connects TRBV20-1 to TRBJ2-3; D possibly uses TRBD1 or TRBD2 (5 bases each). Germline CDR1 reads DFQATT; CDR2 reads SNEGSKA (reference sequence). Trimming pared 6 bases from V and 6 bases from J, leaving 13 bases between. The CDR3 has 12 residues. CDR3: CSAEWGWDTQYF. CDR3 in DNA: TGCAGTGCCGAATGGGGGTGGGATACGCAGTATTTT.

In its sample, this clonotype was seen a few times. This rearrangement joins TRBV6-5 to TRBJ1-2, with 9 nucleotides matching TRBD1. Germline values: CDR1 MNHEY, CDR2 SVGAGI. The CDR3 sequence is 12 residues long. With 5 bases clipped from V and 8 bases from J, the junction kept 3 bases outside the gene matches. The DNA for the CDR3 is TGTGCCAGCAGTAGGGACAGGGCCGGCTACACCTTC. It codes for CASSRDRAGYTF.

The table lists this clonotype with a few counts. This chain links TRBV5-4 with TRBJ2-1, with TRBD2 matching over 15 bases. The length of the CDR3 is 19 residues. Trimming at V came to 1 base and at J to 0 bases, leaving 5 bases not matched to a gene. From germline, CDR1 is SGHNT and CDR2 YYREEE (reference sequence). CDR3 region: CASSLLGLAGGNSYNEQFF. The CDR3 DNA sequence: TGTGCCAGCAGCTTGTTAGGACTAGCGGGAGGGAACTCCTACAATGAGCAGTTCTTC.

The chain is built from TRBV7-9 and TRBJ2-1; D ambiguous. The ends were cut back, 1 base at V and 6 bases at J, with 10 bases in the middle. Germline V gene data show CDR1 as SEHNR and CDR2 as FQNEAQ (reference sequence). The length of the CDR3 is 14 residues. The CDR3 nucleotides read TGTGCCAGCAGCTTAGAGAAGGCCCTCAATGAGCAGTTCTTC. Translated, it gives CASSLEKALNEQFF.

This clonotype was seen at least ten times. CDR3 sequence reads: CASSQQGIEKLFF. DNA for the CDR3: TGTGCCAGCAGCCAACAGGGGATTGAAAAACTGTTTTTT. The chain is built from TRBV3-1 and TRBJ1-4; weak D call: TRBD1 (6 bases). This CDR3 spans 13 amino acids. Germline-derived CDR1 and CDR2 are LGHDT and YNNKEL (reference sequence). V lost 2 bases, J lost 7 bases, and 8 bases lay in between.

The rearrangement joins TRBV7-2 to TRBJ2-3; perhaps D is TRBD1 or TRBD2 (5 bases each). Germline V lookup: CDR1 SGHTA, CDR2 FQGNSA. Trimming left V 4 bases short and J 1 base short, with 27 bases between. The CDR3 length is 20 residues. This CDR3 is CASSSGLPGTTPLGTDTQYF. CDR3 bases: TGTGCCAGCAGCTCAGGCTTACCCGGGACCACTCCTCTCGGCACAGATACGCAGTATTTT.